What follows describes a single TCR beta chain. Antigen specificity is unknown. Germline CDR1 SGDLS, CDR2 YYNGEE. The V and J ends lost 4 bases and 0 bases respectively, with 11 bases between them. This CDR3 spans 14 amino acids. The sample belongs to a study of OX40 agonist ivuxolimab in advanced cancers. In the study overall: Patients with prior anti-PD-1, anti-PD-L1 or anti-CTLA-4 therapy were eligible; 40% had some.

TCRdb keeps only in-frame clones here, not all; method: immunoSEQ multiplex PCR. The sample records about 44,000 clones, 80% to 90% being singletons. Broader study findings: Compared with others, partial responders at 0.1-3.0 mg/kg displayed clonal expansion among the lowest.

The sequence was collected from an adult with an advanced solid tumor such as melanoma, head and neck, liver or kidney cancer. V gene TRBV9 combines with J gene TRBJ2-7; D may correspond to TRBD1 or TRBD2 (5 bases each). The source material was CD4+ or CD8+ T cells sorted from blood, sampled in a trial of the OX40 agonist ivuxolimab. Here the CDR3 DNA reads TGTGCCAGCAGCCGAGAGGGGAACTCCTACGAGCAGTACTTC. As protein: CASSREGNSYEQYF.